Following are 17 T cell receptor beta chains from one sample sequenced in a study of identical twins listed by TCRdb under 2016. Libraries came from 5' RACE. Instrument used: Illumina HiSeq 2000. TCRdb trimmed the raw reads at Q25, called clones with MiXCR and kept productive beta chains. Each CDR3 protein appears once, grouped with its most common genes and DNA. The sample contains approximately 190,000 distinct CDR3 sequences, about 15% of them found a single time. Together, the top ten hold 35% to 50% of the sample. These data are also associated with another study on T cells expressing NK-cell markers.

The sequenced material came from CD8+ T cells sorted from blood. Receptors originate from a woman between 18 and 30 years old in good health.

CDR3 region: CSAEGGRAFF. For the CDR3, the DNA is TGCAGTGCTGAAGGGGGAAGGGCTTTCTTT. The rearrangement joins TRBV20-1 to TRBJ1-1; perhaps TRBD1 as D (6 bases). The CDR3 sequence is 10 residues long. V was clipped by 5 bases and J by 11 bases, with 12 bases between them. In germline, CDR1 is DFQATT, CDR2 SNEGSKA (reference sequence).

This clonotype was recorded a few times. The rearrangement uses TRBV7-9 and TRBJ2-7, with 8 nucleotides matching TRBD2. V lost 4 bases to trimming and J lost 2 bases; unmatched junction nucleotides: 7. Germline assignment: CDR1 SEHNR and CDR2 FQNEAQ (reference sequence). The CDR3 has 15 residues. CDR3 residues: CASSSDSGSPYEQYF. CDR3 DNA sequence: TGTGCCAGCAGCTCGGACAGCGGGAGCCCCTACGAGCAGTACTTC.

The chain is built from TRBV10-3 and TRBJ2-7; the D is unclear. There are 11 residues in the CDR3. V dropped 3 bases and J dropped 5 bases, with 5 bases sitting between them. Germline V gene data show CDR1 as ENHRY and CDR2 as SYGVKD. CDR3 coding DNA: TGTGCCATCAGTGACAATCACGAGCAGTACTTC. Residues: CAISDNHEQYF.

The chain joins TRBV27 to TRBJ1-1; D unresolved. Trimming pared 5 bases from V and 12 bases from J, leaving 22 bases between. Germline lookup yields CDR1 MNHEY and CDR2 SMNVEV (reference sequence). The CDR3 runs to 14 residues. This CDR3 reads CASSALAGKPVPFF. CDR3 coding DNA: TGTGCCAGCAGTGCTCTTGCGGGGAAACCAGTGCCTTTCTTT.

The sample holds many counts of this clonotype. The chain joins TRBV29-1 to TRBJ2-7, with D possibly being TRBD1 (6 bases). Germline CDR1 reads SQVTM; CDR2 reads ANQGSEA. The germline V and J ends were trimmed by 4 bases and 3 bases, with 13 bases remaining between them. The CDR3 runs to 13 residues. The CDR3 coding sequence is TGCAGCGTTGTTCGAGAAGGGGGCTACGAGCAGTACTTC. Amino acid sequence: CSVVREGGYEQYF.

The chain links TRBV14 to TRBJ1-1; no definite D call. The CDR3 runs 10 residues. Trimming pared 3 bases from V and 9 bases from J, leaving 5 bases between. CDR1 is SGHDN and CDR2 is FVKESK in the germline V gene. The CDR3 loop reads CASSHDKAFF. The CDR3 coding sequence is TGTGCCAGCAGCCATGATAAAGCTTTCTTT. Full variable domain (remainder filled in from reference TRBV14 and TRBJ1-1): EAGVTQFPSHSVIEKGQTVTLRCDPISGHDNLYWYRRVMGKEIKFLLHFVKESKQDESGMPNNRFLAERTGGTYSTLKVQPAELEDSGVYFCASSHDKAFFGQGTRLTVV.

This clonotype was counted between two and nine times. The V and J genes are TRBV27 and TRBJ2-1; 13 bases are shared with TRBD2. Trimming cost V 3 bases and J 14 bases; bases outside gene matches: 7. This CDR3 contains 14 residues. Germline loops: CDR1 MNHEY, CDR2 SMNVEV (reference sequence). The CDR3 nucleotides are TGTGCCAGCAGTTTGACTAGCGGGAGGCCCCCGGAGTTCTTC. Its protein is CASSLTSGRPPEFF.

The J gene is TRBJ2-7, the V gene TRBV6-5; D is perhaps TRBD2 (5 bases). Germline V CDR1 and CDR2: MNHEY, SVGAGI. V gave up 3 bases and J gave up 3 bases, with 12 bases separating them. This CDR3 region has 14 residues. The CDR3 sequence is CASSYASGNYEQYF. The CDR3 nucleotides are TGTGCCAGCAGTTATGCCTCGGGGAACTACGAGCAGTACTTC.

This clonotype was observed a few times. The CDR3 protein is CASSQGPASAQETQYF. The CDR3 coding sequence is TGTGCCAGCAGCCAAGGGCCGGCTAGCGCGCAAGAGACCCAGTACTTC. The J gene is TRBJ2-5, the V gene TRBV3-1; a weak D match, TRBD2 (6 bases). V was trimmed by 1 base and J by 2 bases, leaving 14 bases between them. There are 16 residues in the CDR3. Germline V lookup: CDR1 LGHDT, CDR2 YNNKEL (reference sequence).

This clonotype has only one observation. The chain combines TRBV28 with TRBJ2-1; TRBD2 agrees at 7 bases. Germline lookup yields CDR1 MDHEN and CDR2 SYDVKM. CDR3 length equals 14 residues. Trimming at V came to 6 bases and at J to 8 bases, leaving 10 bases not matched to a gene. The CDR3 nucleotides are TGTGCCAGCAGCGCTACCGGGACTATCTATGAGCAGTTCTTC. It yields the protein CASSATGTIYEQFF.

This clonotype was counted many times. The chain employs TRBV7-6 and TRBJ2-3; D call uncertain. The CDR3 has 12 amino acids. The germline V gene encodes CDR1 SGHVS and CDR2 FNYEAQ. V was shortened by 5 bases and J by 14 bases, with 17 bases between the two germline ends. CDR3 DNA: TGTGCCAGCAGCCCAGTAGTGAAGAGTCTGTATTTT. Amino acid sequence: CASSPVVKSLYF.

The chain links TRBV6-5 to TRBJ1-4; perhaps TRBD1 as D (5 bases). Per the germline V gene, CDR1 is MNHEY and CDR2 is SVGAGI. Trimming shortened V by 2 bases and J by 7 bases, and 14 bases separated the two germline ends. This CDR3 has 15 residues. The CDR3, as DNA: TGTGCCAGCAGTTACGTCGCAGGGTGGGGTGAAAAACTGTTTTTT. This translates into CASSYVAGWGEKLFF.

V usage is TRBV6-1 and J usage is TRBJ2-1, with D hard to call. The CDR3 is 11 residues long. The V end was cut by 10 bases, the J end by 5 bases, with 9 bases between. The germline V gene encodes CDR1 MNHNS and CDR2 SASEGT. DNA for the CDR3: TGTGCCACATGGGCTCACAATGAGCAGTTCTTC. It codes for CATWAHNEQFF.

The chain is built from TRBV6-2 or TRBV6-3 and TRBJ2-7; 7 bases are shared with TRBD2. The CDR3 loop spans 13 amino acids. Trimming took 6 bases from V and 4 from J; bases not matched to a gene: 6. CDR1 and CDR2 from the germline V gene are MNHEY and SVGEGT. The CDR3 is CASRFQAGYEQYF. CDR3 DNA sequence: TGTGCCAGCAGATTCCAAGCGGGATACGAGCAGTACTTC.

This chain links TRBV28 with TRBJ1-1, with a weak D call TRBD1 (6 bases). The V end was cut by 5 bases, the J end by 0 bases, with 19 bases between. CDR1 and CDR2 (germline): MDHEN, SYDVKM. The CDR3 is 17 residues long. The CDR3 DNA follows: TGTGCCAGCAGTCTTCCGGGACACCTGAGAATGAACACTGAAGCTTTCTTT. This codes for CASSLPGHLRMNTEAFF. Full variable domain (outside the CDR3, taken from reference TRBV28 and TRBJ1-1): DVKVTQSSRYLVKRTGEKVFLECVQDMDHENMFWYRQDPGLGLRLIYFSYDVKMKEKGDIPEGYSVSREKKERFSLILESASTNQTSMYLCASSLPGHLRMNTEAFFGQGTRLTVV.

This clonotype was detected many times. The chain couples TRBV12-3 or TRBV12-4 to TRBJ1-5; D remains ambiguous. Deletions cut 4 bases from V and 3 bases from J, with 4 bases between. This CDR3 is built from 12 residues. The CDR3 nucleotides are TGTGCCAGCAGTTCGGTCAATCAGCCCCAGCATTTT. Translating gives CASSSVNQPQHF.

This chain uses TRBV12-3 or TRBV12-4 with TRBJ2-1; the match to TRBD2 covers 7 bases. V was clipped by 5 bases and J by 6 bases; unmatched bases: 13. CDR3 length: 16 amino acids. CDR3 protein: CASSTTSRRAGNEQFF. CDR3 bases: TGTGCCAGCAGTACGACTAGCCGGAGGGCTGGCAATGAGCAGTTCTTC.